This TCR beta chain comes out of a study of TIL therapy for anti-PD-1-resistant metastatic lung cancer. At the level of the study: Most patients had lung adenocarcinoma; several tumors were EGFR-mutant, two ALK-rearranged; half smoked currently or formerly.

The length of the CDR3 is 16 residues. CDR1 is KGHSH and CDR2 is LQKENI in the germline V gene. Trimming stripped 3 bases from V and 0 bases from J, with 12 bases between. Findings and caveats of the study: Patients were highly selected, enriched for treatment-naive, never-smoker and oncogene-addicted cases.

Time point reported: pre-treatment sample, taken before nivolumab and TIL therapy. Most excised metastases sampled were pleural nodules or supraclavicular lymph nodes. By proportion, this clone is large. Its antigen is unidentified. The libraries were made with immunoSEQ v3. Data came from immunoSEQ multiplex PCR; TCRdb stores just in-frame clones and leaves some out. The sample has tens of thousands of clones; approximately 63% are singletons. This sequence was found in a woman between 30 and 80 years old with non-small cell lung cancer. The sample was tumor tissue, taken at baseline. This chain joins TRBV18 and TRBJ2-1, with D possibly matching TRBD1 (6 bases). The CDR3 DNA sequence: TGTGCCAGCTCACCCTTGGGGGCCGGCTCCTACAATGAGCAGTTCTTC. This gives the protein CASSPLGAGSYNEQFF.